The rows below give T cell receptor beta chains drawn from one sample of a study of T cells expressing NK-cell markers. TCRdb re-called the 5' RACE reads; every CDR3 protein appears as one record, without DNA. The repertoire table contains 450,000 to 600,000 distinct CDR3 sequences. Sequencing input: blood T cells: a sorted CD56 or NKG2C T cell subset, CD4+ or CD8+ T cells, or bulk PBMC T cells (not recorded which). The receptors stem from a man between 18 and 29 years old in good health. Both conserved end residues are part of each CDR3.

J: TRBJ2-1
length: 14
V: TRBV5-1
CDR3: CASSLAQLEGEQFF

J: TRBJ2-1
length: 16
V: TRBV27
CDR3: CASSLGTSGSPNEQFF

J: TRBJ1-3
length: 16
V: TRBV4-3
CDR3: CASSQGETVSGNTIYF

J: TRBJ2-3
length: 14
V: TRBV20-1
CDR3: CSVRSRLATDTQYF

J: TRBJ1-6
length: 14
V: TRBV27
CDR3: CASSFIQVNSPLHF

J: TRBJ1-1
length: 14
V: TRBV7-9
CDR3: CASSLAGQGPEAFF

J: TRBJ2-3
length: 14
V: TRBV4-1
CDR3: CASSPRAVTDTQYF

J: TRBJ1-5
length: 13
V: TRBV2
CDR3: CASQGVSNQPQHF

J: TRBJ2-1
length: 16
V: TRBV12-3/TRBV12-4
CDR3: CASTLDGGSSYNEQFF

J: TRBJ2-1
length: 12
V: TRBV25-1
CDR3: CASSRNGNEQFF

J: TRBJ2-5
length: 13
V: TRBV2
CDR3: CASSKDRKETQYF

J: TRBJ2-5
length: 16
V: TRBV6-2/TRBV6-3
CDR3: CASSSPSGGGLETQYF

J: TRBJ2-7
length: 17
V: TRBV6-5
CDR3: CASSYLKTGGGFYEQYF

J: TRBJ1-4
length: 15
V: TRBV28
CDR3: CASSLQGVTNEKLFF

J: TRBJ1-1
length: 15
V: TRBV7-2
CDR3: CASSLNSLAGLEAFF

J: TRBJ2-3
length: 15
V: TRBV6-2/TRBV6-3
CDR3: CASTRDSRPTDTQYF

J: TRBJ1-6
length: 15
V: TRBV20-1
CDR3: CSARAGDRGNSPLHF

J: TRBJ2-3
length: 11
V: TRBV19
CDR3: CASGTTDTQYF

J: TRBJ2-1
length: 16
V: TRBV29-1
CDR3: CSVEGLRQGTYNEQFF

J: TRBJ1-1
length: 12
V: TRBV12-3/TRBV12-4
CDR3: CASSFGGDRAFF

J: TRBJ1-1
length: 15
V: TRBV12-3/TRBV12-4
CDR3: CASSLHTGPNTEAFF

J: TRBJ2-1
length: 15
V: TRBV12-3/TRBV12-4
CDR3: CASSFEQGKGNEQFF

J: TRBJ1-1
length: 19
V: TRBV14
CDR3: CASSQLPGQAPGGNTEAFF

J: TRBJ2-3
length: 13
V: TRBV11-3
CDR3: CASSSWSTDTQYF

J: TRBJ2-3
length: 15
V: TRBV4-3
CDR3: CASSQVTQNTDTQYF

J: TRBJ2-1
length: 16
V: TRBV25-1
CDR3: CASSGYERQGPNEQFF

J: TRBJ2-1
length: 12
V: TRBV20-1
CDR3: CSARPPGTRQFF

J: TRBJ1-6
length: 14
V: TRBV10-3
CDR3: CAISETKQGSPLHF

J: TRBJ2-7
length: 13
V: TRBV28
CDR3: CASSLPLPSVQYF

J: TRBJ2-3
length: 14
V: TRBV5-1
CDR3: CASSSGQGTDTQYF

J: TRBJ1-2
length: 12
V: TRBV7-9
CDR3: CASRGQGSGYTF

J: TRBJ2-3
length: 15
V: TRBV6-5
CDR3: CASSYLDRLPDTQYF

J: TRBJ2-5
length: 13
V: TRBV24-1
CDR3: CATPGHNQETQYF

J: TRBJ2-1
length: 14
V: TRBV7-2
CDR3: CASSLALRGDEQFF

J: TRBJ2-1
length: 14
V: TRBV14
CDR3: CASSQGVRAFEQFF

J: TRBJ1-5
length: 14
V: TRBV2
CDR3: CASNGRVNHQPQHF

J: TRBJ2-1
length: 16
V: TRBV11-2
CDR3: CASSPLRGPRGNEQFF

J: TRBJ2-5
length: 12
V: TRBV29-1
CDR3: CSVVGQGETQYF

J: TRBJ2-3
length: 15
V: TRBV9
CDR3: CASSVLGVPTDTQYF

J: TRBJ1-2
length: 12
V: TRBV20-1
CDR3: CSARPGGDGYTF

J: TRBJ2-1
length: 16
V: TRBV4-3
CDR3: CASSQVRQGSYNEQFF

J: TRBJ2-5
length: 18
V: TRBV5-1
CDR3: CASSFNLAGGPGRETQYF